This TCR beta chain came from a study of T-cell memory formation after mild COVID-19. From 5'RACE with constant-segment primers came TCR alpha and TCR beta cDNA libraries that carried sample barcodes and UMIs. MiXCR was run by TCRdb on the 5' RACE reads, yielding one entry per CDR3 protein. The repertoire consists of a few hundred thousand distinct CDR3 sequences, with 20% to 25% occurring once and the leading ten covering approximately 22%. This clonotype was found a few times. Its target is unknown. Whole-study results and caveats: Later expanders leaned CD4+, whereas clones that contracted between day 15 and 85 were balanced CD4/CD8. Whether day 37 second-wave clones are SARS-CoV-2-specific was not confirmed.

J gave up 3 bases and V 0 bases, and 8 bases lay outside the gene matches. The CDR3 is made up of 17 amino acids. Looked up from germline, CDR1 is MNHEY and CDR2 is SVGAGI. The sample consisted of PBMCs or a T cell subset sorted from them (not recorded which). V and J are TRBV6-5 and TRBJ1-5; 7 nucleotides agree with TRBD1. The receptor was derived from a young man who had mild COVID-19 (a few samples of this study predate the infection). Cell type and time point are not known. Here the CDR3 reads CASSYSMATGANQPQHF. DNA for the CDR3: TGTGCCAGCAGTTACTCGATGGCTACAGGGGCCAATCAGCCCCAGCATTTT.